A selection of T cell receptor beta chains follows, all from one sample in a study of graft-versus-host responses after intestinal transplantation. The protocol was immunoSEQ multiplex PCR, while the TCRdb copy is restricted to in-frame clones and leaves out a portion. The sample shows approximately 77,000 clones, about 88% of them seen only once. Their antigen targets remain unknown. The specimen was unstimulated CD4+ T cells sorted from spleen or lymph node cells, collected before intestinal transplant. The receptors stem from a human donor who received an intestinal transplant. CDR3s include the opening cysteine and the closing phenylalanine or tryptophan. The D gene is left open where the match is weak. Clone size appears in some rows only: once, few, many, or a class for an expanded clone.

j_call v_call d_call clone_size cdr3_aa cdr3_nt
TRBJ2-3 TRBV7-2 - - CASSLGTITDTQYF TGTGCCAGCAGCTTAGGGACTATCACAGATACGCAGTATTTT
TRBJ2-5 TRBV4-2 TRBD2 - CASSQDLQGGETQYF TGTGCCAGCAGCCAAGATCTTCAGGGAGGGGAGACCCAGTACTTC
TRBJ1-2 TRBV7-9 TRBD1 - CASSSPGQGLYGYTF TGTGCCAGCAGCTCGCCGGGACAGGGACTCTATGGCTACACCTTC
TRBJ1-2 TRBV5-4 - - CASSLDSSYGYTF TGTGCCAGCAGCTTGGACAGCTCATATGGCTACACCTTC
TRBJ2-5 TRBV11-2 - - CASSFNRVPVGETQYF TGTGCCAGCAGCTTCAACAGGGTCCCCGTCGGAGAGACCCAGTACTTC
TRBJ2-1 TRBV5-4 TRBD2 - CASSLGGLAGAVEQFF TGTGCCAGCAGCTTGGGGGGGCTAGCGGGAGCGGTTGAGCAGTTCTTC
TRBJ1-5 TRBV28 TRBD1 - CASSLHRGGSNQPQHF TGTGCCAGCAGCCTACACAGGGGAGGTAGCAATCAGCCCCAGCATTTT
TRBJ2-2 TRBV19 - - CASSIRVGELFF TGTGCCAGTAGTATACGCGTCGGGGAGCTGTTTTTT
TRBJ2-3 TRBV5-4 TRBD1 - CASSLDRGTDTQYF TGTGCCAGCAGCCTGGACAGGGGCACAGATACGCAGTATTTT
TRBJ2-7 TRBV5-1 TRBD2 - CASSATSGSPEQYF TGCGCCAGCAGCGCGACTAGCGGGAGTCCCGAGCAGTACTTC
TRBJ1-2 TRBV19 - - CASTHLTTRDRSNYGYTF TGTGCCAGTACCCACCTAACCACGCGCGACAGGTCTAACTATGGCTACACCTTC
TRBJ1-2 TRBV27 TRBD1 - CASSRTGTPGGYTF TGTGCCAGCAGCAGGACAGGGACCCCTGGGGGCTACACCTTC
TRBJ2-1 TRBV5-1 - - CASSSLTNNEQFF TGCGCCAGCAGTTCCCTAACCAACAATGAGCAGTTCTTC
TRBJ1-2 TRBV28 - - CASSPTGRERGYTF TGTGCCAGCAGTCCCACGGGTAGGGAGCGTGGCTACACCTTC
TRBJ2-3 TRBV9 TRBD2 - CASSVDPWRGVTDTQYF TGTGCCAGCAGCGTAGATCCTTGGCGGGGGGTCACAGATACGCAGTATTTT
TRBJ2-7 TRBV6-1 - - CASTRDSSYEQYF TGTGCCAGCACGCGGGACAGTTCCTACGAGCAGTACTTC
TRBJ1-1 TRBV29-1 TRBD1 once CSVRTGGNTEAFF TGCAGCGTACGGACAGGGGGAAACACTGAAGCTTTCTTT
TRBJ1-2 TRBV13 TRBD1 - CASSLGTTGAIGYTF TGTGCCAGCAGCTTAGGGACGACAGGGGCAATTGGCTACACCTTC
TRBJ2-2 TRBV28 - - CASSPRGELFF TGTGCCAGCAGTCCCCGAGGAGAGCTGTTTTTT
TRBJ2-2 TRBV7-9 - - CASKRTASNTGELFF TGTGCCAGCAAACGGACAGCCTCGAACACCGGGGAGCTGTTTTTT
TRBJ1-5 TRBV28 - - CASSLGSRGNQPQHF TGTGCCAGCAGTTTAGGGTCGCGGGGCAATCAGCCCCAGCATTTT
TRBJ2-7 TRBV28 - - CASNQGVFDNSYEQYF TGTGCCAGCAACCAAGGTGTTTTCGACAACTCCTACGAGCAGTACTTC
TRBJ2-1 TRBV5-1 TRBD2 - CASSPPSGSSYNEQFF TGCGCCAGCAGCCCCCCTAGCGGGAGCTCCTACAATGAGCAGTTCTTC
TRBJ1-4 TRBV28 TRBD1 - CASSSARQGREKLFF TGTGCCAGCAGTTCGGCCAGACAGGGACGTGAAAAACTGTTTTTT
TRBJ2-7 TRBV6-5 - - CASSYRSGNLYEQYF TGTGCCAGCAGTTATCGGTCAGGGAACCTCTACGAGCAGTACTTC
TRBJ2-7 TRBV19 TRBD2 - CASSIKGKSGRWDEQYF TGTGCCAGTAGTATAAAAGGGAAAAGCGGGAGGTGGGACGAGCAGTACTTC
TRBJ1-5 TRBV4-2 - - CASSQRAGGAHQPQHF TGTGCCAGCAGCCAGCGTGCGGGGGGGGCCCACCAGCCCCAGCATTTT
TRBJ1-4 TRBV7-9 - - CASSSQRATNEKLFF TGTGCCAGCAGCTCCCAGAGGGCCACTAATGAAAAACTGTTTTTT